One TCR beta chain is described in this entry. Its antigen is unknown. Base-call qualities are not available, and no considerably larger clone is one nucleotide away. The library relied on the immunoSEQ multiplex PCR assay. An external provider performed TCRbeta CDR3 sequencing as a commercial service. The authors' analysis ran thus. The analyses relied on productive nucleotide sequences along with amino acid sequences obtained through in silico translation. Diversity was quantified by Renyi entropy over a range of alpha values, with sample size equalised by taking the median of 200 repeated subsamples. The distance between each pair of repertoires was calculated as one minus the Chao-modified Jaccard index, which corrects for under-sampling, and this distance was used for clustering. Frequency-weighted overlap with synovial clonotypes was calculated over 200 sample sizes with 200 draws without replacement at each size, and the overlap was reported at the size of the smaller sample. This immuneACCESS table, as held by TCRdb, lists in-frame sequences with V and J called but not all clones. Of the missing ones, under half trace to an unresolved V gene in checked studies; the others have no known cause. V and J calls and clone size are those listed in that table; D and trimming were worked out from the DNA. The sample table holds approximately 36,000 clones, of which roughly 94% were seen once. Approximately 0.7% of the sample is held by the ten biggest clonotypes.

Donors of the sequenced samples were patients with active juvenile idiopathic arthritis. Cells were sorted right after thawing, and dead cells were excluded with Live/Dead Fixable Near-IR Stain. Reading the germline V gene gives CDR1 ENHRY and CDR2 SYGVKD. The CDR3 measures 12 amino acids from cysteine to phenylalanine. Only the CDR3 portion is preserved as DNA: 36 bases, with reading frame beginning at the first base. Deletion took 3 bases off V and 4 bases off J, with a span of 7 bases between the germline ends. This sample is drawn from a study of circulating and synovial CD4+ cells in juvenile arthritis (dated by TCRdb to the mid-2010s). Notes on the research overall: Within each patient, the study compared the TCRbeta CDR3 repertoires of three groups: circulating HLA-DR+ CD4 T cells, bulk blood CD4 T cells, and synovial CD4 T cells. The goal of the repertoire sequencing was to confirm that synovial clonotypes were enriched in a circulating synovial-like CD4 T cell subset. What the authors observed across the whole study: Since overlap with synovium went up as sequencing depth increased, the measured fractions of shared clonotypes likely underestimated the full repertoire overlap. Lower diversity was observed in synovial and circulating pathogenic-like lymphocyte repertoires than in bulk blood CD4 repertoires, and some CPL samples were found to be as oligoclonal as synovium. CPL and bulk blood CD4 samples differed in T cell genome counts by at least an order of magnitude, so sample-size effects were addressed. Circulating pathogenic-like lymphocytes clustered together with synovial T cells, and compared with bulk blood, the circulating pathogenic-like lymphocytes shared a substantially higher fraction of CDR3 sequences with synovium. The difference between circulating pathogenic-like lymphocytes and bulk blood T cells was not detected by traditional Vbeta family usage analysis.

Recombination linked TRBV10-3 to TRBJ2-7; the D gene remains uncertain. The sequenced material came from CD4+ T cells from blood. This TCR was sampled from a human donor with juvenile idiopathic arthritis. In nucleotide form, the sequence is TGTGCCATCAGTGACGTCGGGTACGAGCAGTACTTC. Its protein reads: CAISDVGYEQYF.